This entry concerns a single T cell receptor beta chain. CDR1 is MNHNS, CDR2 SASEGT, per germline. The CDR3 has 15 amino acids. Trimming at V came to 3 bases and at J to 5 bases, leaving 7 bases not matched to a gene. This entry belongs to a study of T cell changes during pregnancy in multiple sclerosis. TCRdb's table, derived via immunoSEQ multiplex PCR, lists solely in-frame clones and lacks some. The sample consists of around 30,000 clones, over 75% of them appearing once. The specimen comprised CD8+ T cells from peripheral blood mononuclear cells, sampled in the second trimester of pregnancy. J is TRBJ2-1 and V is TRBV6-1; 7 nucleotides align to TRBD2. The receptor was isolated from a female donor with multiple sclerosis, enrolled in a pregnancy study. The CDR3 sequence is CASSDSPSGNNEQFF. CDR3 in DNA: TGTGCCAGCAGTGATTCCCCTAGCGGAAACAATGAGCAGTTCTTC.